The present T cell receptor (beta chain) was sequenced within a study of blood T cell repertoires in COVID-19. Across the study: COVID-19 samples from acute and convalescent phases originated in the United States, Italy and Spain. From T cells, B-cell-depleted T cells, or PBMCs came the material, which was cDNA or gDNA.

The authors' processing: Estimation of nucleated cell counts was performed using reference gene primer amplification. The data were produced by immunoSEQ multiplex PCR, yet TCRdb's version contains in-frame clones alone and is incomplete. V and J calls and clone size are as listed in that table; D and trimming were resolved from the DNA. The repertoire has under 95,000 clones, about 80% of them found once; the top ten carry over 5.5%. Trimming stripped 0 bases from V and 3 bases from J, with 12 bases between. The CDR3 totals 15 residues. CDR1 is MNHNS, CDR2 SASEGT, per germline. The rearrangement links TRBV6-1 to TRBJ2-7; D remains ambiguous. The sample taken for sequencing was peripheral blood. The sequence came from a man aged 50 or older with active or convalescent COVID-19. The CDR3 loop is CASSEALPTYYEQYF. The CDR3 DNA reads as TGTGCCAGCAGTGAAGCCCTCCCTACCTACTACGAGCAGTACTTC.